This TCR beta chain was recorded in a study of T cell responses to AZD1222 COVID-19 vaccine. About the study: Second-dose groups at about 4 or about 12 weeks were pooled. The study's findings and limits: Donors, mostly white British, included more females; clonal diversity was possibly underestimated. CD4 TCRs linked to vaccination spanned spike, dominating at 160-218 and 743-854. All repertoire sampling was performed exclusively after the peak T cell response.

Assay: immunoSEQ multiplex PCR; the TCRdb copy retains only in-frame clones and omits some. This sample has tens of thousands of clones, with 80% to 90% found just once. The count of this clone is one. The target antigen is unknown. The CDR3 runs to 15 residues. V lost 3 bases and J lost 6, with 17 bases in between. Germline CDR1 LNHDA, CDR2 SQIVND (reference sequence). This TCR was recovered from an adult in good health. The genes are TRBV19 and TRBJ1-2; D gene unclear. Specimen: peripheral blood, collected on day 0 of AZD1222 vaccination. The CDR3: CASSIEQRVVDGYTF. DNA for the CDR3: TGTGCCAGTAGTATCGAACAGCGGGTAGTAGATGGCTACACCTTC.